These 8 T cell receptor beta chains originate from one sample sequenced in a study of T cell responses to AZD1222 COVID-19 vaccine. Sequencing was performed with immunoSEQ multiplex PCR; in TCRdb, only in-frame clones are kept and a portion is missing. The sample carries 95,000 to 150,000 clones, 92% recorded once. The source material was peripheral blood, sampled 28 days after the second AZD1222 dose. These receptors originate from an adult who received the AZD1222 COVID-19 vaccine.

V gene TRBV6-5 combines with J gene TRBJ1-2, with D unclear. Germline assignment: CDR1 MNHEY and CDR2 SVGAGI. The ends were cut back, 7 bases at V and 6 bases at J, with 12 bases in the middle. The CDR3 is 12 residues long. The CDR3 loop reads CASTWGGDGYTF. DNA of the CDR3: TGTGCCAGCACCTGGGGAGGAGATGGCTACACCTTC.

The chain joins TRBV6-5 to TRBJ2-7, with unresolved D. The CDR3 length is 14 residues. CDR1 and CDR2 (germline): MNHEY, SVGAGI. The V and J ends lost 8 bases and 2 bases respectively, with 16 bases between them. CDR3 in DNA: TGTGCCAGCCGGGCGGTGGCTCGACCCTACGAGCAGTACTTC. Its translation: CASRAVARPYEQYF.

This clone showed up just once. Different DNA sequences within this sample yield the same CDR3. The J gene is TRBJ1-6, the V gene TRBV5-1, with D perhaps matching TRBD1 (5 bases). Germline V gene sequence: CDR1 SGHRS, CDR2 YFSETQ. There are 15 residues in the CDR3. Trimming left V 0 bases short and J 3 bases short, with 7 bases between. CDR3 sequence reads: CASSLGQNYNSPLHF. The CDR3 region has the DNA TGCGCCAGCAGCTTGGGACAGAACTATAATTCACCCCTCCACTTT.

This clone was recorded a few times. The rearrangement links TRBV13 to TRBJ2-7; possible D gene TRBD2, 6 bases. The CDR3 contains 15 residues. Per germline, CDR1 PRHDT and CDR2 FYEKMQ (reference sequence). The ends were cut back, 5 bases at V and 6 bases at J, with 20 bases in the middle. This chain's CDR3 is CASSPPRAGMREQYF. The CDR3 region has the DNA TGTGCCAGCAGCCCCCCCAGGGCGGGAATGCGCGAGCAGTACTTC.

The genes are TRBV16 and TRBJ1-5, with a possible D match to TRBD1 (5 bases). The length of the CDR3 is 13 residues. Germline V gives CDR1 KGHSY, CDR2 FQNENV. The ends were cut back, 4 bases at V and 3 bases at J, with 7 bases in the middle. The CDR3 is CASSRGTNQPQHF. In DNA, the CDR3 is TGTGCCAGCAGCCGGGGGACCAATCAGCCCCAGCATTTT.

CDR3 region: CASSQARGPNEKLFF. The CDR3 nucleotides read TGTGCCAGCAGCCAAGCACGGGGGCCGAATGAAAAACTGTTTTTT. This chain uses TRBV4-2 with TRBJ1-4; D perhaps matches TRBD1 (6 bases). Looked up from germline, CDR1 is LGHNA and CDR2 is YNFKEQ. This CDR3 has 15 amino acids. Trimming cost V 1 base and J 5 bases, with 11 bases left between them.

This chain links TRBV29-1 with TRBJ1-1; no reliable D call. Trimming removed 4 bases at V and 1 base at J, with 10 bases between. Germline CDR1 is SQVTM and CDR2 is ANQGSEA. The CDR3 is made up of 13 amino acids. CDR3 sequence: CSVADRWNTEAFF. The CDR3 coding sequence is TGCAGCGTTGCGGACCGGTGGAACACTGAAGCTTTCTTT.

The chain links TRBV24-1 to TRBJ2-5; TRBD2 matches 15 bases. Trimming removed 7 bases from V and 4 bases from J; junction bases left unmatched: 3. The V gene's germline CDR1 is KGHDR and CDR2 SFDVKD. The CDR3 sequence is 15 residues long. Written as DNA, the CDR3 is TGTGCCACCAGCGGGACTAGCGGGGGGTTAGAGACCCAGTACTTC. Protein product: CATSGTSGGLETQYF.